This T cell receptor (beta chain) appears in the sequencing data of a study of T-cell reconstitution after alpha-beta-depleted transplantation in children. V lost 1 base and J lost 9; bases outside the gene matches: 12. The CDR3 has 17 amino acids. Germline V gene lookup returns CDR1 DFQATT and CDR2 SNEGSKA (reference sequence). Unique molecular identifiers were incorporated during preparation of the TCRbeta library. TCRdb itself ran the PCR reads through MiXCR, one entry per CDR3 protein. The sample carries approximately 640,000 distinct CDR3 sequences, around 16% recorded once. This specimen consisted of PBMCs from the stem cell graft donor, obtained from the stem cell graft. J is TRBJ1-6 and V is TRBV20-1, with 10 bases lining up with TRBD1. This TCR was recovered from a human donor who donated a stem cell graft to a child with acute myeloid leukemia. The DNA for the CDR3 is TGCAGTGCTAGAGCCCGCCCGGGACAGGGGAATAGTTCACCCCTCCACTTT. Its translation is CSARARPGQGNSSPLHF.